The sequence of this TCR beta chain was determined in a study of Graves' ophthalmopathy and Graves' hyperthyroidism. Overall study: Calling hyperthyroidism stable required that no ophthalmopathy show up within 18 months of follow-up.

A word on this clonotype: Antigen unknown.

Study outcomes and limitations: Most thyroid-expanded clonotypes exceeding 0.001 frequency were also found in blood.

RNA served as the template for amplifying TCR beta CDR3 regions. The authors performed first-round RT-PCR with HTBI primers and then a second-round multiplex PCR. Using its own MiXCR run on the multiplex PCR reads, TCRdb lists one record per CDR3 protein. There are 560,000 or so distinct CDR3 sequences in the sample; under 45% occur only once, and 3.5% to 5% lies in the top ten. Germline CDR1 and CDR2: DFQATT and SNEGSKA (reference sequence). The CDR3 has 14 amino acids. V gave up 4 bases and J gave up 1 base; unmatched junction bases: 5. Patients were left out if they had other autoimmune diseases, uncontrolled infections, pregnancy or lactation.

The gene calls are TRBV20-1 and TRBJ2-3, with 7 bases aligning to TRBD2. The receptor was derived from an adult man with Graves' hyperthyroidism. The sequenced material came from peripheral blood or thyroid tissue (not recorded which). CDR3 sequence reads: CSATAGVGTDTQYF. In DNA, the CDR3 is TGCAGTGCTACCGCGGGAGTGGGCACAGATACGCAGTATTTT.